Given below is one TCR beta chain in context. Its antigen is currently unknown. Each donor (without exception) was a healthy Caucasian. The sample is drawn from a study of identical twins. Template switching, a step in the protocol, added a universal primer site, and cDNA carried unique molecular identifiers. TCRdb ran MiXCR on the 5' RACE reads and lists one entry per CDR3 protein. Of 310,000 or so distinct CDR3 sequences listed, more than 6.5% are singletons. This CDR3 has 17 amino acids. The V and J ends lost 7 bases and 6 bases, in that order; junction bases with no gene match: 14. Germline CDR1 is MNHEY and CDR2 is SMNVEV (reference sequence). Findings and caveats of the study: For zero-insertion analyses, partial confounding could come from invariant MAIT and iNKT cells.

The data also belong to a second study, concerning yellow fever vaccine responses in identical twins.

The sequence was collected from a woman aged 18-35 years in good health. The specimen sequenced was memory (CD45RO+) T cells sorted from blood. V usage is TRBV27 and J usage is TRBJ2-7, with 14 bases lining up with TRBD2. The CDR3 sequence is CASTETSGRAGTPEQYF. The CDR3 DNA reads TGTGCCAGCACAGAGACTAGCGGGAGGGCCGGAACGCCCGAGCAGTACTTC.